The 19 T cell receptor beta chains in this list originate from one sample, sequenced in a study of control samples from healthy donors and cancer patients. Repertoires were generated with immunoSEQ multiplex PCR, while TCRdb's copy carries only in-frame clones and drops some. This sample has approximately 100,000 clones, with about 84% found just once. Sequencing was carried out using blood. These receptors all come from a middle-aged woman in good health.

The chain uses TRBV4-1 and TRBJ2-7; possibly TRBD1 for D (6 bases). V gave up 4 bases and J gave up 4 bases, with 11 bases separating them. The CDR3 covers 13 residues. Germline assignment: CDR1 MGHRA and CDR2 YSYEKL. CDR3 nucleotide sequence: TGCGCCAGCAGCCTTCGACAGGAGTACGAGCAGTACTTC. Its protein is CASSLRQEYEQYF.

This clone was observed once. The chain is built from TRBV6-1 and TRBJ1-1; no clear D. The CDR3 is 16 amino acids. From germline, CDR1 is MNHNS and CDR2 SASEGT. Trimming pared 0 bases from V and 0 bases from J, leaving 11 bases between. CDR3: CASSEAQVVLNTEAFF. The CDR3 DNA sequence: TGTGCCAGCAGTGAAGCGCAAGTAGTCCTGAACACTGAAGCTTTCTTT.

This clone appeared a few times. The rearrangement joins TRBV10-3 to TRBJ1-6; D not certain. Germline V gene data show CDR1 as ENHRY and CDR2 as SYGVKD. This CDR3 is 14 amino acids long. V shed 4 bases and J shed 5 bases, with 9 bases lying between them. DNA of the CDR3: TGTGCCATCAGTGGTACAGCCAATAATTCACCCCTCCACTTT. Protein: CAISGTANNSPLHF.

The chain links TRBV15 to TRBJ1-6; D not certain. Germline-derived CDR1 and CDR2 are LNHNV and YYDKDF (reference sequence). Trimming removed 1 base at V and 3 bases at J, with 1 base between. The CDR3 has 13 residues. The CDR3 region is CATSRVYNSPLHF. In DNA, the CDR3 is TGTGCCACCAGCAGAGTCTATAATTCACCCCTCCACTTT.

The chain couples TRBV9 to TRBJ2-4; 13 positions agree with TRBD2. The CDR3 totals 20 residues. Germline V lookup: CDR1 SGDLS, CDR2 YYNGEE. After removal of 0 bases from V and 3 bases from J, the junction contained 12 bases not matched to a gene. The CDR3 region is CASSVAAGTSGDPGKNIQYF. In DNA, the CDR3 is TGTGCCAGCAGCGTAGCTGCGGGGACTAGCGGGGACCCTGGCAAAAACATTCAGTACTTC.

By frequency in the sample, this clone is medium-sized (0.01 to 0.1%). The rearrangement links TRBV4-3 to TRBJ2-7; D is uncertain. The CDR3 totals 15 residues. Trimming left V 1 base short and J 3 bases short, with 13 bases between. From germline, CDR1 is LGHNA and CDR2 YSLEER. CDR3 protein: CASSQGGQAHYEQYF. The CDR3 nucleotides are TGCGCCAGCAGCCAAGGTGGGCAGGCCCACTACGAGCAGTACTTC.

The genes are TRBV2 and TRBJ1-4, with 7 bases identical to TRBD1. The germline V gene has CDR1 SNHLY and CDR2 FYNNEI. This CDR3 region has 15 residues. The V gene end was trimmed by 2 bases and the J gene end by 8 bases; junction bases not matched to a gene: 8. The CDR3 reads CASSELGQIGEKLFF. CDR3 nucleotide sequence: TGTGCCAGCAGTGAACTGGGACAGATAGGGGAAAAACTGTTTTTT.

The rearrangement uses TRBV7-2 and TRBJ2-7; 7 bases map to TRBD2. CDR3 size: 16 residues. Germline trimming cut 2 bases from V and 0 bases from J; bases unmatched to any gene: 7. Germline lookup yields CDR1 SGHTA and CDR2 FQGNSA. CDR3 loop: CASSLPGGTSSYEQYF. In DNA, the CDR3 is TGTGCCAGCAGCTTACCGGGAGGCACGAGCTCCTACGAGCAGTACTTC.

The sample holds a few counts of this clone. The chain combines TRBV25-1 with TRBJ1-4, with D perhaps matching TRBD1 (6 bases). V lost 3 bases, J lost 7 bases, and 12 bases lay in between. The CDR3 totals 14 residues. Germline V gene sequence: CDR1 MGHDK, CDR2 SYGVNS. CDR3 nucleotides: TGTGCCAGCAGTGACTACAGGGCCGGTGAAAAACTGTTTTTT. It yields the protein CASSDYRAGEKLFF.

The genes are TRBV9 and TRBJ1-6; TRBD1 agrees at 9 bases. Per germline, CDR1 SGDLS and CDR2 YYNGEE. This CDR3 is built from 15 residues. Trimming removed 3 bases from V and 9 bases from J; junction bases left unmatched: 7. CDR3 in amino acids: CASSGTTGGGSPLHF. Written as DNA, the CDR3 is TGTGCCAGCAGCGGGACAACAGGGGGCGGTTCACCCCTCCACTTT.

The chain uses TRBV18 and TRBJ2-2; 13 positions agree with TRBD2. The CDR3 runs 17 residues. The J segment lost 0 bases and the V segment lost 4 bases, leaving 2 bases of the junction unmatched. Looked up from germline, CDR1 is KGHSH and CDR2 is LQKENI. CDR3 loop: CASSRLAGGSNTGELFF. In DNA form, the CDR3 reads TGTGCCAGCTCACGACTAGCGGGGGGATCGAACACCGGGGAGCTGTTTTTT.

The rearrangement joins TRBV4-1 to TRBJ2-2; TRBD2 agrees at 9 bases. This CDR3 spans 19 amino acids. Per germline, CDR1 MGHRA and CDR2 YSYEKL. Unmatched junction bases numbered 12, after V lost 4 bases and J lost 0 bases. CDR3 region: CASSRSTRAGGPNTGELFF. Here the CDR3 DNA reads TGCGCCAGCAGCCGGTCGACTCGGGCGGGGGGGCCGAACACCGGGGAGCTGTTTTTT.

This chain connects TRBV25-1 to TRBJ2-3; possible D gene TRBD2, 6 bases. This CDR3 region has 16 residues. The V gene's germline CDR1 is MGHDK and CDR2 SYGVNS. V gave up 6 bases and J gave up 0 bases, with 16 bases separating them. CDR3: CASSPWGVVSTDTQYF. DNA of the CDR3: TGTGCCAGCAGCCCATGGGGGGTCGTAAGCACAGATACGCAGTATTTT. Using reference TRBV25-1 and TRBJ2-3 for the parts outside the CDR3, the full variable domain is EADIYQTPRYLVIGTGKKITLECSQTMGHDKMYWYQQDPGMELHLIHYSYGVNSTEKGDLSSESTVSRIRTEHFPLTLESARPSHTSQYLCASSPWGVVSTDTQYFGPGTRLTVL.

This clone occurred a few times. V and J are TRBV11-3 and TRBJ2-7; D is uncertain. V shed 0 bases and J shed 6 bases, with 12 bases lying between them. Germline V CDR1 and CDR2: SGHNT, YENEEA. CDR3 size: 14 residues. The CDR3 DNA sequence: TGTGCCAGCAGCTTAGAGAGCACACCGCGCGAGCAGTACTTC. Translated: CASSLESTPREQYF.

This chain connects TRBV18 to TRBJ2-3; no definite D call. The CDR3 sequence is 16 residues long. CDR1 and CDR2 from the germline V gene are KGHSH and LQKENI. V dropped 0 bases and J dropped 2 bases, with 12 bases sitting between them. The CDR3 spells CASSPPSPRPTDTQYF. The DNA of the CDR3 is TGTGCCAGCTCACCACCCTCGCCCAGGCCCACAGATACGCAGTATTTT.

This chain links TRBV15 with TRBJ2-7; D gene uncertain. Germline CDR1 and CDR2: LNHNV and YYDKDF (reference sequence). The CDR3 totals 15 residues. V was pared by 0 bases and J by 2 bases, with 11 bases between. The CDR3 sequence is CATSRDYGEAYEQYF. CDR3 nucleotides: TGTGCCACCAGCAGAGATTATGGGGAAGCCTACGAGCAGTACTTC.

The CDR3 sequence: CASTREGHSNTEAFF. CDR3 bases: TGTGCCAGCACCAGAGAAGGACACTCGAACACTGAAGCTTTCTTT. This chain joins TRBV9 and TRBJ1-1; possible D gene TRBD1, 5 bases. The V end was cut by 6 bases, the J end by 1 base, with 16 bases between. Germline V gives CDR1 SGDLS, CDR2 YYNGEE. The CDR3 spans 15 residues.

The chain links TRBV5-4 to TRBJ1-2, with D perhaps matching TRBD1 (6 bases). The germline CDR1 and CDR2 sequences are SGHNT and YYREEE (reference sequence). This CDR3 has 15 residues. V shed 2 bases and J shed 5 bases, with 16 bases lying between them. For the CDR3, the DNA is TGTGCCAGCAGCTTCGGGGGCCCCAACGGATATGGCTACACCTTC. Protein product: CASSFGGPNGYGYTF.

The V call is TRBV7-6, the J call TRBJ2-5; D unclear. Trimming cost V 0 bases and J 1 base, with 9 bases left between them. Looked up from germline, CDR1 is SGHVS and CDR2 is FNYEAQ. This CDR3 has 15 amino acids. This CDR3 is CASSLANGPQETQYF. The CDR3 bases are TGTGCCAGCAGCTTAGCGAATGGGCCCCAAGAGACCCAGTACTTC.